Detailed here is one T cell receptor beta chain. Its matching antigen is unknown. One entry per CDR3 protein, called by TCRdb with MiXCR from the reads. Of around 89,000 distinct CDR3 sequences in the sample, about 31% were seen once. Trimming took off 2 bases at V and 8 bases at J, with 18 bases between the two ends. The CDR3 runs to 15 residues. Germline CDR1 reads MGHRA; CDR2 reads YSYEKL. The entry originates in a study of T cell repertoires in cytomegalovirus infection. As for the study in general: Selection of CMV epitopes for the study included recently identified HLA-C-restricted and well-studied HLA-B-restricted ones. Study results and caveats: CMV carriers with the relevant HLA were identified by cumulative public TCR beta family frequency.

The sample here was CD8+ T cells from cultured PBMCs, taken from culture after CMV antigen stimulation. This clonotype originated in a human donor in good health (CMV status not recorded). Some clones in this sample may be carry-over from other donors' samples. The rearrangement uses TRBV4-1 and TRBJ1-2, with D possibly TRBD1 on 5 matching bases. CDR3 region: CASSQRGSLVDGYTF. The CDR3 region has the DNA TGCGCCAGCAGCCAAAGGGGCAGTCTAGTGGACGGCTACACCTTC.